One and the same sample provided the 23 T cell receptor beta chains below, sequenced in a study of low-dose radiotherapy and immunotherapy resistance in tumors. TRAV- and TRBV-specific primers were used for first-strand cDNA, which covered alpha and beta chains. Using a constant-region primer together with a V-primer adapter, TCRs were subjected to around 20 PCR cycles of amplification. From the reads, TCRdb called clonotypes with MiXCR, one entry per CDR3 protein. The sample contains 6,700 or so distinct CDR3 sequences, 71% of which appear only once. Receptor source: a human donor with advanced metastatic prostate, ovarian, gallbladder or colorectal cancer (not recorded which). This table probably holds off-target reads from a library built for another chain.

The V and J genes are TRBV15 and TRBJ2-2; 10 bases line up with TRBD2. Looked up from germline, CDR1 is LNHNV and CDR2 is YYDKDF (reference sequence). The junction had 3 bases not matched to a gene; V was cut back by 4 bases and J by 7 bases. The CDR3 is made up of 14 amino acids. The CDR3 loop reads CATSTRTSGGELFF. As DNA, the CDR3 is TGTGCCACCAGCACCCGGACTAGCGGCGGGGAGCTGTTTTTT.

This clonotype was recorded once. The CDR3 loop reads CASNSQGPGNYEQYF. Here the CDR3 DNA reads TGTGCCAGCAACTCTCAGGGGCCGGGAAATTACGAGCAGTACTTC. This chain links TRBV28 with TRBJ2-7; a weak D match, TRBD1 (6 bases). Trimming removed 7 bases at V and 4 bases at J, with 20 bases between. Germline V CDR1 and CDR2: MDHEN, SYDVKM. This CDR3 region has 15 residues.

About this clonotype itself: Its ends do not fully match the called genes, so a read error is possible. The chain is built from TRBV19 and TRBJ2-5; D may be TRBD1 or TRBD2 (5 bases each). The CDR3 is made up of 16 amino acids. Germline V gives CDR1 LNHDA, CDR2 SQIVND (reference sequence). Written as DNA, the CDR3 is TGTGCCGGTAGTTGGACGGGAAGGGGAACCCAAGAGACCCAGTACTTC. Protein sequence: CAGSWTGRGTQETQYF. The full variable domain, with the rest looked up from reference TRBV19 and TRBJ2-5, is DGGITQSPKYLFRKEGQNVTLSCEQNLNHDAMYWYRQDPGQGLRLIYYSQIVNDFQKGDIAEGYSVSREKKESFPLTVTSAQKNPTAFYLCAGSWTGRGTQETQYFGPGTRLLVL.

This clonotype was seen a few times. The rearrangement uses TRBV6-2 or TRBV6-3 and TRBJ2-1, with 13 bases matching TRBD2. Germline trimming cut 5 bases from V and 2 bases from J; bases unmatched to any gene: 6. Germline CDR1 and CDR2: MNHEY and SVGEGT. CDR3 length: 17 amino acids. The CDR3 nucleotides read TGTGCCAGCAGTAGACCGGGACTAGCGGGGACCTACAATGAGCAGTTCTTC. This encodes CASSRPGLAGTYNEQFF.

V is TRBV20-1 and J is TRBJ2-5; D call uncertain. Germline assignment: CDR1 DFQATT and CDR2 SNEGSKA (reference sequence). This CDR3 has 11 amino acids. V shed 0 bases and J shed 4 bases, with 3 bases lying between them. The CDR3 loop reads CSARDRETQYF. In nucleotides, the CDR3 is TGCAGTGCTAGAGATCGAGAGACCCAGTACTTC.

The rearrangement uses TRBV28 and TRBJ2-2; D gene unclear. The germline V and J ends were trimmed by 5 bases and 1 base, with 14 bases remaining between them. This CDR3 has 16 residues. Germline CDR1 and CDR2: MDHEN and SYDVKM. The CDR3 spells CASSLSARLNTGELFF. CDR3 in DNA: TGTGCCAGCAGTCTGTCCGCAAGGCTGAACACCGGGGAGCTGTTTTTT. Full variable domain (missing parts from reference TRBV28 and TRBJ2-2): DVKVTQSSRYLVKRTGEKVFLECVQDMDHENMFWYRQDPGLGLRLIYFSYDVKMKEKGDIPEGYSVSREKKERFSLILESASTNQTSMYLCASSLSARLNTGELFFGEGSRLTVL.

This sequence joins TRBV28 and TRBJ2-4; either TRBD1 or TRBD2 may fit D (5 bases each). The CDR3 is made up of 14 amino acids. CDR1 MDHEN and CDR2 SYDVKM come from the germline V gene. V lost 6 bases and J 0 bases, leaving 9 bases between the germline ends. As DNA, the CDR3 is TGTGCCAGCAGCCGGGACGGAGCCAAAAACATTCAGTACTTC. Its protein is CASSRDGAKNIQYF.

The chain joins TRBV15 to TRBJ2-7; perhaps D is TRBD1 or TRBD2 (5 bases each). The length of the CDR3 is 14 residues. Trimming cost V 3 bases and J 2 bases, with 11 bases left between them. The germline CDR1 and CDR2 sequences are LNHNV and YYDKDF (reference sequence). The CDR3 loop reads CATSRDRGAYEQYF. The DNA of the CDR3 is TGTGCCACCAGCAGGGACCGGGGCGCCTACGAGCAGTACTTC.

The chain is built from TRBV21-1 and TRBJ1-2; TRBD1, as called in the table, went unchecked against the DNA. TRBV21-1 is given as a pseudogene. This CDR3 has 13 amino acids. CDR3 loop: CASSKVGPYGYTF. The CDR3, as DNA: TGTGCCAGCAGCAAAGTGGGGCCCTATGGCTACACCTTC.

V gene TRBV7-2 combines with J gene TRBJ2-2; 8 bases fit TRBD2. The germline V gene encodes CDR1 SGHTA and CDR2 FQGNSA. CDR3 size: 17 residues. V trimming: 4 bases; J trimming: 0 bases; junction bases outside the gene matches: 7. The CDR3 spells CASSSGVAGTNTGELFF. The CDR3 bases are TGTGCCAGCAGCTCCGGAGTAGCGGGGACGAACACCGGGGAGCTGTTTTTT.

This sequence joins TRBV14 and TRBJ2-1; 8 positions match TRBD2. CDR1 SGHDN and CDR2 FVKESK come from the germline V gene. The CDR3 is 18 amino acids. The V gene end was trimmed by 0 bases and the J gene end by 3 bases; junction bases not matched to a gene: 10. The DNA of the CDR3 is TGTGCCAGCAGCCAAGAAGTCGGGACTAGTGGTGGCTACAATGAGCAGTTCTTC. Its protein product is CASSQEVGTSGGYNEQFF.

This chain uses TRBV28 with TRBJ2-5, with TRBD2 matching over 15 bases. CDR3 length: 19 amino acids. V lost 2 bases, J lost 0 bases, and 7 bases stayed unmatched. Germline values: CDR1 MDHEN, CDR2 SYDVKM. The CDR3 loop reads CASSLTGLAGGPHQETQYF. Here the CDR3 DNA reads TGTGCCAGCAGTTTAACCGGACTAGCGGGAGGGCCCCACCAAGAGACCCAGTACTTC.

The genes are TRBV20-1 and TRBJ2-2; D gene unclear. Deletions cut 6 bases from V and 2 bases from J, with 13 bases between. CDR1 DFQATT and CDR2 SNEGSKA come from the germline V gene (reference sequence). CDR3 length: 14 amino acids. The CDR3 protein is CSAPRHGNTGELFF. The CDR3 DNA follows: TGCAGTGCCCCGCGCCACGGCAACACCGGGGAGCTGTTTTTT.

Here the CDR3 DNA reads TGTGCCAGCAGTTTATCGCTAGGCCCCTACGAGCAGTACTTC. Encoded protein: CASSLSLGPYEQYF. This chain links TRBV28 with TRBJ2-7; D uncertain. CDR1 and CDR2 (germline): MDHEN, SYDVKM. V was trimmed by 1 base and J by 2 bases, leaving 9 bases between them. The CDR3 runs 14 residues.

The chain recombines TRBV6-6 with TRBJ1-5; D remains unclear. V lost 5 bases to trimming and J lost 4 bases, with 12 bases between them. The CDR3 covers 14 residues. CDR1 is MNHNY, CDR2 SVGAGI, per germline (reference sequence). The DNA for the CDR3 is TGTGCCAGCAGTACAGCAACCGTTAATCAGCCCCAGCATTTT. Translation: CASSTATVNQPQHF.

V usage is TRBV7-8 and J usage is TRBJ2-2, with TRBD1 identical over 9 bases. J was trimmed by 4 bases and V by 1 base; bases with no gene match: 16. The CDR3 spans 20 residues. From germline, CDR1 is SGHVS and CDR2 FQNEAQ. Here the CDR3 DNA reads TGTGCCAGCAGCTTAGGTGGTTGGGACAGGGAACAGCGGGCCACCGGGGAGCTGTTTTTT. This encodes CASSLGGWDREQRATGELFF.

The chain links TRBV5-4 to TRBJ2-2, with 8 bases lining up with TRBD1. This CDR3 comprises 17 residues. Germline values: CDR1 SGHNT, CDR2 YYREEE (reference sequence). J was trimmed by 0 bases and V by 0 bases; bases with no gene match: 4. The CDR3 loop reads CASSLGQGRSNTGELFF. Written as DNA, the CDR3 is TGTGCCAGCAGCTTGGGACAGGGGCGGTCGAACACCGGGGAGCTGTTTTTT.

This chain uses TRBV3-1 with TRBJ2-1, with TRBD2 as a possible D gene (6 bases). Germline V gene data show CDR1 as LGHDT and CDR2 as YNNKEL (reference sequence). The CDR3 loop spans 14 amino acids. V gave up 1 base and J gave up 6 bases, with 10 bases separating them. This chain's CDR3 is CASSQAGVGNEQFF. The CDR3, as DNA: TGTGCCAGCAGCCAAGCGGGAGTGGGCAATGAGCAGTTCTTC.

V usage is TRBV4-2 and J usage is TRBJ1-5; weak D call: TRBD1 (6 bases). V was pared by 5 bases and J by 9 bases, with 20 bases between. In germline, CDR1 is LGHNA, CDR2 YNFKEQ. This CDR3 contains 15 residues. The CDR3 is CASSLNGQPGRPQHF. As DNA, the CDR3 is TGTGCCAGCAGCTTGAACGGACAGCCTGGGAGGCCCCAGCATTTT.

The J gene is TRBJ2-7, the V gene TRBV29-1, with D unclear. This CDR3 is built from 10 residues. The V and J ends lost 6 bases and 2 bases respectively, with 5 bases between them. Germline CDR1 SQVTM, CDR2 ANQGSEA. CDR3 DNA sequence: TGCAGCGTCAAAACCTACGAGCAGTACTTC. As protein: CSVKTYEQYF.

This chain connects TRBV3-1 to TRBJ2-7; D is perhaps TRBD2 (6 bases). Trimming removed 4 bases from V and 0 bases from J, with 16 bases in between. From germline, CDR1 is LGHDT and CDR2 YNNKEL (reference sequence). This CDR3 contains 16 residues. As DNA, the CDR3 is TGTGCCAGCAGCCGGGACTGGGTCTCGAGCTCCTACGAGCAGTACTTC. Translated: CASSRDWVSSSYEQYF.

Note on this clonotype: The junction departs from the called germline gene at one end, perhaps through a read error. The chain recombines TRBV11-2 with TRBJ2-5; D may correspond to TRBD1 or TRBD2 (5 bases each). The CDR3 contains 12 residues. CDR1 is SGHAT, CDR2 FQNNGV, per germline. The CDR3 DNA reads TGTGCCAGCAGCTTAGATCGAGGGCAGGGAGATTTC. Encoded protein: CASSLDRGQGDF.

This chain joins TRBV2 and TRBJ2-1, with D possibly matching TRBD1 (5 bases). Trimming removed 3 bases at V and 4 bases at J, with 13 bases between. Germline CDR1 and CDR2: SNHLY and FYNNEI. The CDR3 covers 15 residues. The chain's CDR3 is CASSDLQGSYNEQFF. CDR3 DNA sequence: TGTGCCAGCAGTGACCTCCAGGGTAGTTACAATGAGCAGTTCTTC. The full variable domain, its missing parts supplied by reference TRBV2 and TRBJ2-1, is EPEVTQTPSHQVTQMGQEVILRCVPISNHLYFYWYRQILGQKVEFLVSFYNNEISEKSEIFDDQFSVERPDGSNFTLKIRSTKLEDSAMYFCASSDLQGSYNEQFFGPGTRLTVL.